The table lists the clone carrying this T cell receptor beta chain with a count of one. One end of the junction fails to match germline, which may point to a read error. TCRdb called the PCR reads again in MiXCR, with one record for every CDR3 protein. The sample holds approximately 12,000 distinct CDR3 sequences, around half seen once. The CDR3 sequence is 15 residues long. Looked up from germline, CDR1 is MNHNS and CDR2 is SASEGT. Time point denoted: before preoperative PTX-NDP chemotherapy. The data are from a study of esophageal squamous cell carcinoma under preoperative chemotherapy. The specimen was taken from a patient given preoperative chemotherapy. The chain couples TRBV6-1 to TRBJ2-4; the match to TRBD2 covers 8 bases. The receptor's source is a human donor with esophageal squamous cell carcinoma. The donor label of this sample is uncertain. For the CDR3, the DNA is TGTGCCAGCGGCTCGGGGCGGGGGGCCAAAAATATGCAGTACTTT. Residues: CASGSGRGAKNMQYF.